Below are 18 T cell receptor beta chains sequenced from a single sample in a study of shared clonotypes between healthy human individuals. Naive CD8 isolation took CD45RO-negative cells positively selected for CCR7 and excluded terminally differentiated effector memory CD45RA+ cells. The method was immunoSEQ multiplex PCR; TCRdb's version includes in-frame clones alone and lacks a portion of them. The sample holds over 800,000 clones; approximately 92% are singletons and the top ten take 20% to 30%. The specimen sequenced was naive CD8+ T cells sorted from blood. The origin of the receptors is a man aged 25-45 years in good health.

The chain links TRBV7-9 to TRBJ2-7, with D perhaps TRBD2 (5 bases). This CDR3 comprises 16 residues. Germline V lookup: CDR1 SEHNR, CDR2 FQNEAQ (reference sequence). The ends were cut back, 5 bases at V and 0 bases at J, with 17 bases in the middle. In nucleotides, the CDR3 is TGTGCCAGCAGCCCAAGAGAGGGCCTCAGCTCCTACGAGCAGTACTTC. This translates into CASSPREGLSSYEQYF.

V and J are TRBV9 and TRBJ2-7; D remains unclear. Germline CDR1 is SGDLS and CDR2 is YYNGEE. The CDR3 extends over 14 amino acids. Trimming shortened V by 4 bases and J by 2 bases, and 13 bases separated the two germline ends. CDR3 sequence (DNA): TGTGCCAGCAGCCCACAAAATGTGCCCTACGAGCAGTACTTC. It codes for CASSPQNVPYEQYF.

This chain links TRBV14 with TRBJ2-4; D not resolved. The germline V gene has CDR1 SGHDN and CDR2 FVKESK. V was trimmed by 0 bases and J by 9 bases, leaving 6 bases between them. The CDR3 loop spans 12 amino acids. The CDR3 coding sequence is TGTGCCAGCAGCCAAGATTGGCGCATTCAGTACTTC. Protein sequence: CASSQDWRIQYF.

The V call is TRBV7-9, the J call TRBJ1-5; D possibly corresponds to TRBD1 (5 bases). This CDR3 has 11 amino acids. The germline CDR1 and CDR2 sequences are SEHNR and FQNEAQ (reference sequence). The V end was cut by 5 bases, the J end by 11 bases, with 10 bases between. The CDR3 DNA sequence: TGTGCCAGCAGCAAGAGAGGGGCCCAGCATTTT. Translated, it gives CASSKRGAQHF. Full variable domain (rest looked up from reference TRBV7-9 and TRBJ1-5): DTGVSQNPRHKITKRGQNVTFRCDPISEHNRLYWYRQTLGQGPEFLTYFQNEAQLEKSRLLSDRFSAERPKGSFSTLEIQRTEQGDSAMYLCASSKRGAQHFGDGTRLSIL.

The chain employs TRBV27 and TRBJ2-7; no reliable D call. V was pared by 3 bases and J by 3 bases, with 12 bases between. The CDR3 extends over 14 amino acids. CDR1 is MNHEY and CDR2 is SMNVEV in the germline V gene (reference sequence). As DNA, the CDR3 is TGTGCCAGCAGTTTCCCTGGACCGAACTACGAGCAGTACTTC. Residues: CASSFPGPNYEQYF.

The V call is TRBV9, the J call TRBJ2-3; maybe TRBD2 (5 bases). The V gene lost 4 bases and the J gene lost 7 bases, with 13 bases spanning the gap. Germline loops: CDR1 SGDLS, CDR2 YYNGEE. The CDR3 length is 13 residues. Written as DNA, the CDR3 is TGTGCCAGCAGCTCCCCTTTGGACTATACGCAGTATTTT. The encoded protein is CASSSPLDYTQYF.

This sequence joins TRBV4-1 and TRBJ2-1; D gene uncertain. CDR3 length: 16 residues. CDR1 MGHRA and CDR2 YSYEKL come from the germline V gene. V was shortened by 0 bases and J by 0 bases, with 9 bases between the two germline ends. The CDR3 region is CASSQEWSSSYNEQFF. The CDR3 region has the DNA TGCGCCAGCAGCCAAGAATGGTCGAGCTCCTACAATGAGCAGTTCTTC.

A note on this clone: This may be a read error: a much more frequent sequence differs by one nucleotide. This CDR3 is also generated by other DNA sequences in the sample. CDR3 protein: CASSFGTYEQYF. Written as DNA, the CDR3 is TGTGCCAGCAGTTTCGGGACCTACGAGCAGTACTTC. The rearrangement links TRBV7-9 to TRBJ2-7, with D perhaps TRBD2 (5 bases). The germline V gene encodes CDR1 SEHNR and CDR2 FQNEAQ (reference sequence). This CDR3 contains 12 residues. V lost 6 bases, J lost 2 bases, and 8 bases lay in between.

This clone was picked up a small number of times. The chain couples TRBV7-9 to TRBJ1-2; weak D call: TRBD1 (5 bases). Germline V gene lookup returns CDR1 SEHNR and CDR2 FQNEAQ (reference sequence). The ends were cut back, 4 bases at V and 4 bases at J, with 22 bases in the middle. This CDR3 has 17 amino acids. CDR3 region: CASSSSSTRQSIYGYTF. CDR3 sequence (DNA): TGTGCCAGCAGCTCCTCGTCAACGCGACAGAGTATCTATGGCTACACCTTC.

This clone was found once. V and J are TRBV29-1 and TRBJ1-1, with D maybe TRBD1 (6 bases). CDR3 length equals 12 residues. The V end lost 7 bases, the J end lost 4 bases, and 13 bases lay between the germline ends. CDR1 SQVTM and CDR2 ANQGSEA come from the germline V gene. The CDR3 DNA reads TGCAGCGCAGGGGAGGCGGGCACTGAAGCTTTCTTT. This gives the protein CSAGEAGTEAFF.

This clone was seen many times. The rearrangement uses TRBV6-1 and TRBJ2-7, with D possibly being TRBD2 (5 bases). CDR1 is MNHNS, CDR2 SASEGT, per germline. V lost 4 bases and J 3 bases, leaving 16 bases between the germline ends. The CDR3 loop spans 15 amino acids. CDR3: CASSGWELGFYEQYF. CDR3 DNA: TGTGCCAGCAGTGGGTGGGAGCTCGGATTCTACGAGCAGTACTTC.

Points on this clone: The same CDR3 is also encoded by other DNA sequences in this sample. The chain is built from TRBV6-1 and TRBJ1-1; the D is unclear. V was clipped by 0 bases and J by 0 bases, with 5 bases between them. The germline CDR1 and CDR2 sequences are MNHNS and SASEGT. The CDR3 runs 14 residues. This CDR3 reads CASSEARLNTEAFF. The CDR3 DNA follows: TGTGCCAGCAGTGAAGCTCGCCTGAACACTGAAGCTTTCTTT.

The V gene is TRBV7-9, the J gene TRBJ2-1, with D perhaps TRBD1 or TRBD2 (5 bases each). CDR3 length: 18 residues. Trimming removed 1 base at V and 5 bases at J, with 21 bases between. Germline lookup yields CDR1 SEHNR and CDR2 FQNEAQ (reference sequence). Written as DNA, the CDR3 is TGTGCCAGCAGCTTAGAATGGGGAACCGGGACCACAAACAATGAGCAGTTCTTC. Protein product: CASSLEWGTGTTNNEQFF.

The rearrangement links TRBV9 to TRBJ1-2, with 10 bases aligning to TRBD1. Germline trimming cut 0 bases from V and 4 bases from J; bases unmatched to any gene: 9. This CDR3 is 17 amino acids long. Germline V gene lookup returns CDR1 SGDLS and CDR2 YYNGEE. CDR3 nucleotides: TGTGCCAGCAGCGTAGAAATGCTGGGACAGGGGACCTATGGCTACACCTTC. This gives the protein CASSVEMLGQGTYGYTF.

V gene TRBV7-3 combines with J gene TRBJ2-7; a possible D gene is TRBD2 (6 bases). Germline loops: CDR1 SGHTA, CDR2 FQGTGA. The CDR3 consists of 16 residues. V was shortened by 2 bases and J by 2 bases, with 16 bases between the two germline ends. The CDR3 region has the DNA TGTGCCAGCAGCTTATCGCATAGCGGAAAACCCTACGAGCAGTACTTC. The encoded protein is CASSLSHSGKPYEQYF.

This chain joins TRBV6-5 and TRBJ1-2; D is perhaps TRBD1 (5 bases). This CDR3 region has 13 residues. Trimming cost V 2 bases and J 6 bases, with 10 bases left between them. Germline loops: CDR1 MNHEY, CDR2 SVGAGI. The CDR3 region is CASSYTGGDGYTF. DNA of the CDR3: TGTGCCAGCAGTTACACCGGGGGGGATGGCTACACCTTC.

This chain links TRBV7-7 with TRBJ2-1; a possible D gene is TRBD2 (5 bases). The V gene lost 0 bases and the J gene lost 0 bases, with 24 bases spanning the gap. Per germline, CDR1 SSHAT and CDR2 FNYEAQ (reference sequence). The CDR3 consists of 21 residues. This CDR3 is CASSLAALASTAVSSYNEQFF. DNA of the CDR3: TGTGCCAGCAGCTTAGCTGCCTTAGCGTCAACGGCGGTAAGCTCCTACAATGAGCAGTTCTTC.

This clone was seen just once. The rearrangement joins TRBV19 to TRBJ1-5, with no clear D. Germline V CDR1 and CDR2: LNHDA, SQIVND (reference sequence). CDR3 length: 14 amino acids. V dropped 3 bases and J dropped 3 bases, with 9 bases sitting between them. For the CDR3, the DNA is TGTGCCAGTAGTATTAAGAGTTACAATCAGCCCCAGCATTTT. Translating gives CASSIKSYNQPQHF.